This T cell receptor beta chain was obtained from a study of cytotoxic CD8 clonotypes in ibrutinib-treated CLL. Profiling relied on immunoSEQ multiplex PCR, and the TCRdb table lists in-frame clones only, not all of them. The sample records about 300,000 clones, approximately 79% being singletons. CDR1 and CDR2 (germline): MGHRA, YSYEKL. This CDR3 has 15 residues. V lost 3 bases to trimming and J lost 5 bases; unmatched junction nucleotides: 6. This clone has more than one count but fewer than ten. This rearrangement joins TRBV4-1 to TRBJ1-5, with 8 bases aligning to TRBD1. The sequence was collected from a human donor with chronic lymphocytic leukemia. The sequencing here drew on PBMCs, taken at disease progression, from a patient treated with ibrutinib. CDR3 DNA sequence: TGCGCCAGCAGCCAGAGGACAGGGTCCCATCAGCCCCAGCATTTT. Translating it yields CASSQRTGSHQPQHF.